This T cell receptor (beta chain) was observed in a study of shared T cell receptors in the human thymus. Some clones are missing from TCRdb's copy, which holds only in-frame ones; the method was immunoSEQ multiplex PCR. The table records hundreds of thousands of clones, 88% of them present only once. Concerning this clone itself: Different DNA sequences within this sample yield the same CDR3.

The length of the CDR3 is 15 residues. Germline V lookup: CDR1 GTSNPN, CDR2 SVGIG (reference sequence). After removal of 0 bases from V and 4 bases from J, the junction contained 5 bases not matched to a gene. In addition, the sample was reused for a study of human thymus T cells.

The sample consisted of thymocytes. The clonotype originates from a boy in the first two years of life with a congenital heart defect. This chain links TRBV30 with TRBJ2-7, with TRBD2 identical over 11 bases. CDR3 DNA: TGTGCCTGGAGTGTACATACTAGCGGGAGTTACGAGCAGTACTTC. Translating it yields CAWSVHTSGSYEQYF. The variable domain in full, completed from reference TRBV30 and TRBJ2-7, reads SQTIHQWPATLVQPVGSPLSLECTVEGTSNPNLYWYRQAAGRGLQLLFYSVGIGQISSEVPQNLSASRPQDRQFILSSKKLLLSDSGFYLCAWSVHTSGSYEQYFGPGTRLTVT.